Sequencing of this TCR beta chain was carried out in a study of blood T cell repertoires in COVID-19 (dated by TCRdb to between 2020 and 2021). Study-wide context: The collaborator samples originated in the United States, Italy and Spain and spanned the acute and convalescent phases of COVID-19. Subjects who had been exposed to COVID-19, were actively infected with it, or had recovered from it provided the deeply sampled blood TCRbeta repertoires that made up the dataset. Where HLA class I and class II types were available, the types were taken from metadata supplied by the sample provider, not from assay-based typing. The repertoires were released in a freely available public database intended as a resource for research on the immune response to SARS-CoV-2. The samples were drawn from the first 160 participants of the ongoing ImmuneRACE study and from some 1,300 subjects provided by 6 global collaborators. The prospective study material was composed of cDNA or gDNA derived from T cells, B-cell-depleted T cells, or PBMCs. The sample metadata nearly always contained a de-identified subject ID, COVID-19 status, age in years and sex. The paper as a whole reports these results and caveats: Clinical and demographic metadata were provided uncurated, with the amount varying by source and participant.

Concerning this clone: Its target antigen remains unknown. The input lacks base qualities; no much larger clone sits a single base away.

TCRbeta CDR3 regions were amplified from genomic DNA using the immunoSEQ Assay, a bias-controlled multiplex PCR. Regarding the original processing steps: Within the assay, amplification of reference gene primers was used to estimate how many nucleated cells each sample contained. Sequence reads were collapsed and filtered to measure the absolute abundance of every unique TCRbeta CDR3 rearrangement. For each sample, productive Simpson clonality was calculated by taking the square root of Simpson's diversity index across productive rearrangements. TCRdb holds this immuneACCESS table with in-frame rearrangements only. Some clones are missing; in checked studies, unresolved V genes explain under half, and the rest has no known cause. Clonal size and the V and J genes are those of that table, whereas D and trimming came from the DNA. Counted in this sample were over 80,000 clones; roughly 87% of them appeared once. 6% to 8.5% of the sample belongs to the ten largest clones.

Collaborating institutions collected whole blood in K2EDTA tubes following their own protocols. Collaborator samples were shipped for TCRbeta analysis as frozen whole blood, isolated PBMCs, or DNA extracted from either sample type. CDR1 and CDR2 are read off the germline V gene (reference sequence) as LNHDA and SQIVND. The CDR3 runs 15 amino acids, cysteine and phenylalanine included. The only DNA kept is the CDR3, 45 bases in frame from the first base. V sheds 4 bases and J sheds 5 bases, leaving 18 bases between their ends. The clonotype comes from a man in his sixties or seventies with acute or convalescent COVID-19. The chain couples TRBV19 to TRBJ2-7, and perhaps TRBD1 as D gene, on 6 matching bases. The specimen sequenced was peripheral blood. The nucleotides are TGTGCCAGTAGTAGATCCGGGACAATGGCGAACGAGCAGTACTTC. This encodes CASSRSGTMANEQYF.